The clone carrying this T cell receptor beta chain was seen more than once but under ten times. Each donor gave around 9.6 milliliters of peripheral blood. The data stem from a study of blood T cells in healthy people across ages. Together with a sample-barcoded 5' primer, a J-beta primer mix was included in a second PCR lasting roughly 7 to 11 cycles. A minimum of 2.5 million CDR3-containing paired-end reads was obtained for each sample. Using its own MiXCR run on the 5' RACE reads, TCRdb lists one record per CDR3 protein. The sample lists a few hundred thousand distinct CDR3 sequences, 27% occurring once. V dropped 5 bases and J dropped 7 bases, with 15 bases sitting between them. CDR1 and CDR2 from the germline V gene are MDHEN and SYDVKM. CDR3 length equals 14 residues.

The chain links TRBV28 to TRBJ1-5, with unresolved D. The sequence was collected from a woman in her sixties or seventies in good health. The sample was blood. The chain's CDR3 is CASSLVGSSQPQHF. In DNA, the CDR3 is TGTGCCAGCAGTCTAGTAGGGTCGTCGCAGCCCCAGCATTTT.